These 26 T cell receptor beta chains originate from one sample sequenced in a study of response to subunit inactivated influenza vaccine. Via MiXCR, TCRdb re-called the RT-PCR reads, giving one row per CDR3 protein. Here the sample spans more than 600,000 distinct CDR3 sequences, less than 20% being singletons. Sequencing was performed on PBMCs from blood, taken 4 to 6 days after vaccination. The receptors stem from a man aged 50 to 59 who received an inactivated influenza vaccine.

The rearrangement uses TRBV7-6 and TRBJ2-3; 14 nucleotides line up with TRBD2. Unmatched junction bases numbered 4, after V lost 3 bases and J lost 5 bases. The CDR3 contains 16 residues. Germline CDR1 reads SGHVS; CDR2 reads FNYEAQ. The CDR3 protein is CASSLTSGGALDTQYF. The CDR3 DNA sequence: TGTGCCAGCAGCTTGACTAGCGGGGGGGCCTTAGATACGCAGTATTTT.

This chain joins TRBV11-2 and TRBJ1-2, with D tentatively TRBD1 (6 bases). Germline-derived CDR1 and CDR2 are SGHAT and FQNNGV. V lost 4 bases and J lost 8, with 14 bases in between. This CDR3 has 13 residues. CDR3 nucleotide sequence: TGTGCCAGCAGCTCCAGGCTGGGGGGCGGCTACACCTTC. As protein: CASSSRLGGGYTF.

The chain carries TRBV7-8 and TRBJ2-7; D gene unclear. This CDR3 comprises 14 residues. Between the trimmed V and J ends, which lost 1 base and 0 bases, there was a span of 7 bases. Germline V gene lookup returns CDR1 SGHVS and CDR2 FQNEAQ. The DNA of the CDR3 is TGTGCCAGCAGCTTAGGTCGGTTCTCCTACGAGCAGTACTTC. Its translation: CASSLGRFSYEQYF.

In this sample, this clonotype turned up a few times. This chain joins TRBV9 and TRBJ2-1; 7 nucleotides match TRBD2. The CDR3 is 14 residues long. The germline V gene has CDR1 SGDLS and CDR2 YYNGEE. The ends lost 2 bases at V and 7 bases at J; junction bases unmatched: 6. In DNA, the CDR3 is TGTGCCAGCAGCGTCATTGGGGGGGAAAATGAGCAGTTCTTC. Translated: CASSVIGGENEQFF.

This clonotype was seen a few times. This sequence joins TRBV15 and TRBJ2-5; tentative D call: TRBD2 (5 bases). Trimming removed 5 bases at V and 5 bases at J, with 15 bases between. The CDR3 loop spans 14 amino acids. Germline CDR1 reads LNHNV; CDR2 reads YYDKDF (reference sequence). In DNA form, the CDR3 reads TGTGCCACCAGCGAGGGTGGGGTCCGGGAGACCCAGTACTTC. This codes for CATSEGGVRETQYF.

A few counts support this clonotype. The chain has TRBV12-3 or TRBV12-4 and TRBJ2-2; 8 bases agree with TRBD2. The CDR3 extends over 14 amino acids. J gave up 4 bases and V 6 bases, and 4 bases lay outside the gene matches. CDR3 protein: CASRPRGGTGELFF. The CDR3 nucleotides read TGTGCCAGCAGGCCCCGGGGGGGCACCGGGGAGCTGTTTTTT.

The chain joins TRBV18 to TRBJ2-5; D is possibly TRBD2 (6 bases). This CDR3 comprises 15 residues. Trimming removed 2 bases at V and 3 bases at J, with 13 bases between. CDR1 and CDR2 (germline): KGHSH, LQKENI. CDR3 sequence (DNA): TGTGCCAGCTCACCAATACGGGGGTTGGAAGAGACCCAGTACTTC. Encoded protein: CASSPIRGLEETQYF.

This chain uses TRBV29-1 with TRBJ2-5; no reliable D call. CDR1 and CDR2 (germline): SQVTM, ANQGSEA. Trimming pared 4 bases from V and 5 bases from J, leaving 17 bases between. This CDR3 comprises 14 residues. The CDR3 DNA reads as TGCAGCGTTGTGCCAGCCGGACCTTGGGAGACCCAGTACTTC. Translation: CSVVPAGPWETQYF.

The chain recombines TRBV15 with TRBJ2-7, with D tentatively TRBD2 (6 bases). Germline V gives CDR1 LNHNV, CDR2 YYDKDF (reference sequence). Trimming took 1 base from V and 0 from J, leaving 10 bases between them. The CDR3 spans 15 residues. CDR3 loop: CATSRAGLSSYEQYF. For the CDR3, the DNA is TGTGCCACCAGCAGAGCGGGACTGAGCTCCTACGAGCAGTACTTC. The full variable domain, completed using reference TRBV15 and TRBJ2-7, is DAMVIQNPRYQVTQFGKPVTLSCSQTLNHNVMYWYQQKSSQAPKLLFHYYDKDFNNEADTPDNFQSRRPNTSFCFLDIRSPGLGDTAMYLCATSRAGLSSYEQYFGPGTRLTVT.

The V gene is TRBV12-3 or TRBV12-4, the J gene TRBJ1-2, with a tentative D call TRBD1 (6 bases). Trimming took 6 bases from V and 8 from J, leaving 10 bases between them. This CDR3 has 11 amino acids. DNA for the CDR3: TGTGCCAGCAGCGACAGGTCCGGCTACACCTTC. Translated, it gives CASSDRSGYTF.

The chain combines TRBV6-2 or TRBV6-3 with TRBJ2-2; perhaps TRBD2 as D (5 bases). The CDR3 runs 15 residues. The ends were cut back, 0 bases at V and 5 bases at J, with 10 bases in the middle. Germline lookup yields CDR1 MNHEY and CDR2 SVGEGT. The CDR3 is CASSYSGVGTGELFF. DNA of the CDR3: TGTGCCAGCAGTTACTCCGGGGTTGGGACCGGGGAGCTGTTTTTT.

This clonotype was detected only a few times. The V call is TRBV28, the J call TRBJ2-6; a possible D gene is TRBD1 (5 bases). V was shortened by 3 bases and J by 0 bases, with 12 bases between the two germline ends. Germline CDR1 MDHEN, CDR2 SYDVKM. The CDR3 has 17 residues. As DNA, the CDR3 is TGTGCCAGCAGTTTTCAGGGTCCTTTCTCTGGGGCCAACGTCCTGACTTTC. It specifies CASSFQGPFSGANVLTF. The complete variable domain, with remaining parts taken from reference TRBV28 and TRBJ2-6, reads DVKVTQSSRYLVKRTGEKVFLECVQDMDHENMFWYRQDPGLGLRLIYFSYDVKMKEKGDIPEGYSVSREKKERFSLILESASTNQTSMYLCASSFQGPFSGANVLTFGAGSRLTVL.

This chain connects TRBV7-2 to TRBJ2-7; TRBD2 aligns across 7 bases. The germline V gene has CDR1 SGHTA and CDR2 FQGNSA. This CDR3 contains 15 residues. The V segment lost 2 bases and the J segment 5 bases; nucleotides outside the gene matches: 9. The CDR3 reads CASSLSGGRVDEQYF. The CDR3 bases are TGTGCCAGCAGCTTATCTGGGGGGAGGGTGGACGAGCAGTACTTC.

This clonotype turned up a few times. The rearrangement uses TRBV15 and TRBJ2-3, with 7 bases matching TRBD2. The CDR3 sequence is 18 residues long. Germline V gene sequence: CDR1 LNHNV, CDR2 YYDKDF (reference sequence). V lost 0 bases and J lost 7; bases outside the gene matches: 16. The CDR3 sequence: CATSRDGGLAERWNTQYF. The DNA for the CDR3 is TGTGCCACCAGCAGAGATGGCGGGCTAGCGGAGCGATGGAATACGCAGTATTTT.

The chain combines TRBV9 with TRBJ2-1, with 12 positions matching TRBD2. The V segment lost 0 bases and the J segment 7 bases; nucleotides outside the gene matches: 5. Germline lookup yields CDR1 SGDLS and CDR2 YYNGEE. This CDR3 region has 16 residues. The CDR3 DNA reads TGTGCCAGCAGCGTAGGGACTAGCGGGATCCGGAATGAGCAGTTCTTC. Translating it yields CASSVGTSGIRNEQFF.

V and J are TRBV9 and TRBJ1-1, with D possibly matching TRBD1 (5 bases). Germline lookup yields CDR1 SGDLS and CDR2 YYNGEE. V lost 0 bases and J lost 1, with 10 bases in between. The CDR3 is made up of 15 amino acids. The DNA for the CDR3 is TGTGCCAGCAGCGTAGATGGGGGGTCGAACACTGAAGCTTTCTTT. Its protein product is CASSVDGGSNTEAFF.

The rearrangement uses TRBV24-1 and TRBJ2-1, with D uncertain. V was shortened by 6 bases and J by 0 bases, with 8 bases between the two germline ends. The CDR3 sequence is 14 residues long. Germline V gene sequence: CDR1 KGHDR, CDR2 SFDVKD. The CDR3 protein is CATSKEHSYNEQFF. CDR3 sequence (DNA): TGTGCCACCAGTAAGGAGCACTCCTACAATGAGCAGTTCTTC.

This sequence joins TRBV14 and TRBJ2-1; D is undetermined. V lost 1 base to trimming and J lost 7 bases, with 8 bases between them. The germline gives CDR1 SGHDN, CDR2 FVKESK. This CDR3 has 13 amino acids. In DNA, the CDR3 is TGTGCCAGCAGCCAAGGAAGGATAAATGAGCAGTTCTTC. Translating it yields CASSQGRINEQFF.

The chain links TRBV2 to TRBJ2-7; TRBD2 matches 11 bases. This CDR3 region has 15 residues. V trimming: 10 bases; J trimming: 0 bases; junction bases outside the gene matches: 8. Germline V gene lookup returns CDR1 SNHLY and CDR2 FYNNEI. As DNA, the CDR3 is TGTGCCACCCTCACTAGCGGGGGTAACTCCTACGAGCAGTACTTC. Amino acids: CATLTSGGNSYEQYF. Full variable domain (remainder filled in from reference TRBV2 and TRBJ2-7): EPEVTQTPSHQVTQMGQEVILRCVPISNHLYFYWYRQILGQKVEFLVSFYNNEISEKSEIFDDQFSVERPDGSNFTLKIRSTKLEDSAMYFCATLTSGGNSYEQYFGPGTRLTVT.

The rearrangement joins TRBV2 to TRBJ2-7; D unresolved. V lost 3 bases, J lost 3 bases, and 9 bases lay in between. Germline loops: CDR1 SNHLY, CDR2 FYNNEI. CDR3 size: 13 residues. CDR3 nucleotide sequence: TGTGCCAGCAGTGAGCTACAGATCTACGAGCAGTACTTC. Amino acids: CASSELQIYEQYF.

The rearrangement links TRBV20-1 to TRBJ2-1, with TRBD2 as a possible D gene (6 bases). V was trimmed by 0 bases and J by 3 bases, leaving 18 bases between them. The CDR3 loop spans 17 amino acids. Germline-derived CDR1 and CDR2 are DFQATT and SNEGSKA (reference sequence). The DNA for the CDR3 is TGCAGTGCTAGAGATACGTTCCGCGGGATCAACTACAATGAGCAGTTCTTC. It translates to CSARDTFRGINYNEQFF.

The rearrangement links TRBV4-1 to TRBJ1-6; 7 bases are a match to TRBD1. Germline V gives CDR1 MGHRA, CDR2 YSYEKL. The CDR3 loop spans 17 amino acids. After removal of 3 bases from V and 10 bases from J, the junction contained 15 bases not matched to a gene. The CDR3 coding sequence is TGCGCCAGCAGCCATCCCCCCCTGTGGCAGGGGGGATCACCCCTCCACTTT. This codes for CASSHPPLWQGGSPLHF.

This clonotype has only a few counts. The chain recombines TRBV4-2 with TRBJ2-3; the match to TRBD2 covers 12 bases. Germline V gene lookup returns CDR1 LGHNA and CDR2 YNFKEQ. The V segment lost 6 bases and the J segment 0 bases; nucleotides outside the gene matches: 4. The CDR3 consists of 16 residues. CDR3 residues: CASRPSGRASTDTQYF. The CDR3 bases are TGTGCCAGCAGGCCTAGCGGGAGGGCCAGCACAGATACGCAGTATTTT.

This clonotype came up a few times. V gene TRBV28 combines with J gene TRBJ2-5, with TRBD2 matching 7 bases. The CDR3 consists of 14 residues. V trimming: 7 bases; J trimming: 0 bases; junction bases outside the gene matches: 5. Per the germline V gene, CDR1 is MDHEN and CDR2 is SYDVKM. CDR3 bases: TGTGCCAGCATGGCAGCGGGGAACCAAGAGACCCAGTACTTC. Translated, it gives CASMAAGNQETQYF.

This clonotype was seen more than once but under ten times. This sequence joins TRBV20-1 and TRBJ2-3, with D possibly being TRBD2 (5 bases). CDR1 is DFQATT and CDR2 is SNEGSKA in the germline V gene (reference sequence). The V end was cut by 7 bases, the J end by 6 bases, with 11 bases between. This CDR3 comprises 11 residues. The chain's CDR3 is CSVSRRDTQYF. The CDR3 DNA reads TGCAGTGTTAGCCGGAGGGATACGCAGTATTTT.

This clonotype was observed a few times. The chain carries TRBV2 and TRBJ1-5, with 10 nucleotides matching TRBD1. The CDR3 sequence is 14 residues long. Germline V gene lookup returns CDR1 SNHLY and CDR2 FYNNEI. Germline trimming cut 7 bases from V and 6 bases from J; bases unmatched to any gene: 6. The chain's CDR3 is CASKTDRGVQPQHF. CDR3 coding DNA: TGTGCCAGCAAAACGGACAGGGGGGTTCAGCCCCAGCATTTT.